Sequencing of this T cell receptor beta chain was carried out in a study of blood T cells in healthy people across ages. Across the whole study: Using template switching, researchers captured about one barcoded beta molecule for each two T cells.

This clonotype was recorded once. Its matching antigen is unknown. Primers used in a second PCR of about 7 to 11 cycles were a sample-barcoded 5' primer and a J-beta primer mix. One entry per CDR3 protein results from TCRdb running MiXCR on the 5' RACE reads. The sample lists some 1.4 million distinct CDR3 sequences, roughly 40% seen once, with around 8% in the top ten. Donors each provided 7.5 to 10 milliliters of peripheral blood. This CDR3 has 17 residues. Unmatched junction bases numbered 12, after V lost 6 bases and J lost 2 bases. Study-level points and caveats: The study regarded diversity estimates from one million T cells as underestimates.

The V gene is TRBV12-3 or TRBV12-4, the J gene TRBJ2-3, with 9 bases matching TRBD1. The specimen sequenced was blood. The clonotype was recovered from a woman between 18 and 29 years old in good health. CDR3 in amino acids: CASSRLSGTGLTDTQYF. Written as DNA, the CDR3 is TGTGCCAGCAGCCGGCTTTCCGGGACAGGGCTCACAGATACGCAGTATTTT.